The T cell receptor (beta chain) under discussion was sequenced for a study of blood T cell repertoires in COVID-19. The assay was immunoSEQ multiplex PCR, and TCRdb's table has in-frame clones only and misses some. The data contain fewer than 65,000 clones, about nine tenths of them singletons. Sequencing used peripheral blood. This TCR derives from a woman aged 80 or over with acute or convalescent COVID-19.

CDR3 nucleotides: TGTGCCACCAGCACCCGGACTAGCTCCTACGAGCAGTACTTC. Translated: CATSTRTSSYEQYF. This chain links TRBV15 with TRBJ2-7; TRBD2 aligns across 7 bases. The length of the CDR3 is 14 residues. CDR1 and CDR2 from the germline V gene are LNHNV and YYDKDF (reference sequence). V was pared by 4 bases and J by 0 bases, with 3 bases of the junction left unmatched.